A single sample is the source of the 21 T cell receptor beta chains below, sequenced in a study of T cells in Graves' hyperthyroidism and ophthalmopathy. It was RNA transcripts that yielded the amplified TCR beta CDR3 regions. TCR CDR3 regions were first amplified by RT-PCR with HTBI primers. MiXCR was run by TCRdb on the multiplex PCR reads, yielding one entry per CDR3 protein. Of approximately 420,000 distinct CDR3 sequences in the sample, roughly an eighth are singletons; the top ten hold roughly 4.8%. Specimen: blood. These receptors all stem from a woman in her late teens or twenties with Graves' hyperthyroidism.

V usage is TRBV6-2 or TRBV6-3 and J usage is TRBJ1-2; TRBD1 agrees at 7 bases. The CDR3 totals 15 residues. V lost 7 bases and J lost 3; bases outside the gene matches: 11. Germline V lookup: CDR1 MNHEY, CDR2 SVGEGT. The CDR3 bases are TGTGCCAGCACCGAAGCACCAACAGGGGACTATGGCTACACCTTC. Its translation is CASTEAPTGDYGYTF.

This clonotype was recorded many times. In nucleotides, the CDR3 is TGTGCCAGCTCCCTGGGGACAGGGGGCGACAATGAGCAGTTCTTC. This codes for CASSLGTGGDNEQFF. The chain combines TRBV18 with TRBJ2-1; 12 bases map to TRBD1. Per germline, CDR1 KGHSH and CDR2 LQKENI. This CDR3 has 15 residues. V shed 6 bases and J 5 bases; nucleotides not matched to a gene: 5. Filled out from reference TRBV18 and TRBJ2-1, the complete variable domain reads NAGVMQNPRHLVRRRGQEARLRCSPMKGHSHVYWYRQLPEEGLKFMVYLQKENIIDESGMPKERFSAEFPKEGPSILRIQQVVRGDSAAYFCASSLGTGGDNEQFFGPGTRLTVL.

V gene TRBV29-1 combines with J gene TRBJ1-1, with D unresolved. CDR1 and CDR2 (germline): SQVTM, ANQGSEA. This CDR3 comprises 15 residues. Trimming stripped 4 bases from V and 1 base from J, with 16 bases between. DNA for the CDR3: TGCAGCGTTGCCTATACTCGTAGAACGAACACTGAAGCTTTCTTT. Protein sequence: CSVAYTRRTNTEAFF.

About this clonotype itself: The conserved phenylalanine or tryptophan is not found at the CDR3 terminus, so this likely reflects a read error. The chain employs TRBV19 and TRBJ1-1; 10 nucleotides align to TRBD1. V gave up 9 bases and J gave up 0 bases; unmatched junction bases: 7. The CDR3 runs 15 residues. Germline V gives CDR1 LNHDA, CDR2 SQIVND (reference sequence). This chain's CDR3 is CARRMGTGVNTEAFL. The CDR3 coding sequence is TGTGCCAGGAGAATGGGGACAGGGGTGAACACTGAAGCTTTCCTT.

This clonotype was seen ten or more times. This chain uses TRBV5-6 with TRBJ2-7; the match to TRBD2 covers 8 bases. Trimming at V came to 4 bases and at J to 3 bases, leaving 9 bases not matched to a gene. Germline assignment: CDR1 SGHDT and CDR2 YYEEEE. CDR3 length: 15 residues. CDR3 in amino acids: CASSQTGLVVYEQYF. The CDR3 bases are TGTGCCAGCAGCCAGACGGGACTAGTTGTCTACGAGCAGTACTTC.

To note about this clonotype: This could be a read error, since a much larger clone is one nucleotide away. The chain employs TRBV12-3 or TRBV12-4 and TRBJ1-2; 8 bases match TRBD1. This CDR3 contains 14 residues. The junction had 11 bases not matched to a gene; V was cut back by 6 bases and J by 8 bases. The CDR3 DNA is TGTGCCAGCAGCCCCAATGACAGGGGAGGAGGCTACACCTTC. Protein: CASSPNDRGGGYTF.

The sample holds many counts of this clonotype. The gene calls are TRBV9 and TRBJ2-7; 7 nucleotides line up with TRBD2. The J segment lost 5 bases and the V segment lost 4 bases, leaving 6 bases of the junction unmatched. Germline V lookup: CDR1 SGDLS, CDR2 YYNGEE. This CDR3 region has 13 residues. This chain's CDR3 is CASSFRLADEQYF. The CDR3 bases are TGTGCCAGCAGCTTTAGACTAGCCGACGAGCAGTACTTC.

In its sample, this clonotype was seen many times. The gene calls are TRBV4-1 and TRBJ1-1, with TRBD1 matching over 10 bases. CDR1 and CDR2 from the germline V gene are MGHRA and YSYEKL. The CDR3 is 17 residues long. J lost 2 bases, V lost 4 bases, and 10 bases had no gene match. The CDR3 bases are TGCGCCAGCAGCCTACGTCCCGGGACAGGGGCCAACACTGAAGCTTTCTTT. Encoded protein: CASSLRPGTGANTEAFF.

This clonotype was counted only a few times. The chain employs TRBV15 and TRBJ1-6; no clear D. This CDR3 has 15 residues. V lost 1 base and J 10 bases, leaving 14 bases between the germline ends. Looked up from germline, CDR1 is LNHNV and CDR2 is YYDKDF (reference sequence). CDR3 coding DNA: TGTGCCACCAGCAGAGTGCGGGGTGAAGGCTCACCCCTCCACTTT. This gives the protein CATSRVRGEGSPLHF.

The chain is built from TRBV9 and TRBJ1-2; tentative D call: TRBD1 (5 bases). Germline assignment: CDR1 SGDLS and CDR2 YYNGEE. This CDR3 is 14 amino acids long. V was trimmed by 1 base and J by 4 bases, leaving 11 bases between them. The DNA for the CDR3 is TGTGCCAGCAGCGTAAGTGACAGATTCTATGGCTACACCTTC. This gives the protein CASSVSDRFYGYTF.

This clonotype was detected ten times or more. The CDR3 DNA reads TGTGCCAGCAGCCACGGACTAGCGGGAGAGACCCAGTACTTC. It yields the protein CASSHGLAGETQYF. The V gene is TRBV13, the J gene TRBJ2-5; TRBD2 matches at 11 bases. V dropped 5 bases and J dropped 4; count of bases not matched to a gene: 3. The germline V gene encodes CDR1 PRHDT and CDR2 FYEKMQ (reference sequence). CDR3 size: 14 residues.

The rearrangement uses TRBV7-8 and TRBJ2-7; D is tentatively TRBD1 or TRBD2 (5 bases each). The CDR3 spans 15 residues. Germline V gene sequence: CDR1 SGHVS, CDR2 FQNEAQ. Trimming took 5 bases from V and 0 from J, leaving 14 bases between them. The CDR3 coding sequence is TGTGCCAGCAGCCGTTGGGACGGAGTCTCCTACGAGCAGTACTTC. This codes for CASSRWDGVSYEQYF.

This chain links TRBV18 with TRBJ2-2; no clear D. The CDR3 runs to 16 residues. Germline V gene lookup returns CDR1 KGHSH and CDR2 LQKENI. V was shortened by 5 bases and J by 8 bases, with 21 bases between the two germline ends. The CDR3 is CASSDDSRSYEGELFF. The DNA for the CDR3 is TGTGCCAGCTCAGACGACTCTAGGTCCTATGAAGGGGAGCTGTTTTTT.

This clonotype occurred many times. The chain links TRBV9 to TRBJ1-1; possibly TRBD1 for D (6 bases). Trimming cost V 0 bases and J 11 bases, with 23 bases left between them. This CDR3 is built from 16 residues. Germline CDR1 and CDR2: SGDLS and YYNGEE. The CDR3 sequence is CASSVDPASTGLGAFF. The CDR3 coding sequence is TGTGCCAGCAGCGTAGACCCTGCCTCGACAGGTCTAGGGGCTTTCTTT.

This clonotype was observed at least ten times. V gene TRBV30 combines with J gene TRBJ2-3; TRBD2 matches 8 bases. Looked up from germline, CDR1 is GTSNPN and CDR2 is SVGIG (reference sequence). The V gene end was trimmed by 0 bases and the J gene end by 1 base; junction bases not matched to a gene: 3. The CDR3 consists of 15 residues. CDR3 protein: CAWSVQAGGTDTQYF. DNA for the CDR3: TGTGCCTGGAGTGTACAAGCGGGAGGCACAGATACGCAGTATTTT.

This clonotype turned up a few times. The chain carries TRBV28 and TRBJ1-3; 10 bases are a match to TRBD1. This CDR3 contains 17 residues. Germline V gene sequence: CDR1 MDHEN, CDR2 SYDVKM. The ends lost 5 bases at V and 0 bases at J; junction bases unmatched: 7. As DNA, the CDR3 is TGTGCCAGCAGTAAACGGACAGGGGGGGACTCTGGAAACACCATATATTTT. It specifies CASSKRTGGDSGNTIYF.

The chain uses TRBV5-1 and TRBJ1-5, with D hard to call. This CDR3 contains 15 residues. V lost 0 bases and J lost 0, with 7 bases in between. Looked up from germline, CDR1 is SGHRS and CDR2 is YFSETQ. This chain's CDR3 is CASSLGEASNQPQHF. The DNA of the CDR3 is TGCGCCAGCAGCTTGGGTGAAGCTAGCAATCAGCCCCAGCATTTT. Together with reference TRBV5-1 and TRBJ1-5, the CDR3 gives the full variable domain: KAGVTQTPRYLIKTRGQQVTLSCSPISGHRSVSWYQQTPGQGLQFLFEYFSETQRNKGNFPGRFSGRQFSNSRSEMNVSTLELGDSALYLCASSLGEASNQPQHFGDGTRLSIL.

In this sample, this clonotype turned up many times. The chain joins TRBV3-1 to TRBJ1-1; tentative D call: TRBD1 (5 bases). Germline values: CDR1 LGHDT, CDR2 YNNKEL (reference sequence). This CDR3 comprises 13 residues. V was clipped by 3 bases and J by 8 bases, with 13 bases between them. The CDR3 protein is CASSHGDGQEAFF. The CDR3 nucleotides are TGTGCCAGCAGCCATGGGGACGGACAAGAAGCTTTCTTT.

This clonotype has a count of ten or more. This rearrangement joins TRBV12-3 or TRBV12-4 to TRBJ2-7, with 7 bases identical to TRBD1. J lost 0 bases, V lost 4 bases, and 0 bases had no gene match. CDR3 length: 13 amino acids. The CDR3 here is CASSYRGSYEQYF. CDR3 nucleotides: TGTGCCAGCAGTTACAGGGGCTCCTACGAGCAGTACTTC.

This clonotype was counted at least ten times. The chain combines TRBV28 with TRBJ1-1; D remains unclear. Deletions cut 5 bases from V and 5 bases from J, with 12 bases between. The length of the CDR3 is 13 residues. CDR1 is MDHEN, CDR2 SYDVKM, per germline. The CDR3 nucleotides read TGTGCCAGCAGTATGGAGGGAGATACTGAAGCTTTCTTT. This codes for CASSMEGDTEAFF.

This clonotype was detected ten times or more. The rearrangement uses TRBV12-5 and TRBJ2-7; no clear D gene. From germline, CDR1 is LGHNT and CDR2 FRNRAP. Trimming stripped 7 bases from V and 6 bases from J, with 10 bases between. The CDR3 is 11 residues long. The CDR3 sequence: CASERGGEQYF. In DNA form, the CDR3 reads TGTGCTAGTGAACGCGGCGGCGAGCAGTACTTC.